A single T cell receptor beta chain is shown here with its context. No cognate antigen has been identified for it. No base-level quality is on record; no much larger clone is a single base apart. These data originate in a study of blood T cell repertoires in COVID-19 (dated by TCRdb to between 2020 and 2021). The study in broad terms: Samples covering the acute and convalescent phases of COVID-19 were provided by collaborators in the United States, Italy and Spain. The material from the prospective study consisted of cDNA or gDNA derived from T cells, B-cell-depleted T cells, or PBMCs. The dataset comprised deeply sampled blood TCRbeta repertoires from subjects exposed to, actively infected with, or recovered from COVID-19. The repertoires were released in a freely available public database intended as a resource for research on the immune response to SARS-CoV-2. Samples were obtained from the ongoing ImmuneRACE study (first 160 participants) and from 950 to 1,500 subjects provided by 6 global collaborators. Nearly every sample came with metadata listing a de-identified subject ID, COVID-19 status, age in years and sex. Where HLA class I and class II types were available, the types were taken from metadata supplied by the sample provider, not from assay-based typing. What the research found in general, with its limitations: The quantity of clinical and demographic metadata differed by source and by participant and was supplied without curation.

The immunoSEQ Assay, a bias-controlled multiplex PCR, was used to amplify TCRbeta CDR3 regions from genomic DNA. Under the source paper's analysis protocol: The number of nucleated cells in each sample was estimated from the amplification of reference gene primers within the assay. Sequence reads were collapsed and filtered to measure the absolute abundance of every unique TCRbeta CDR3 rearrangement. Productive Simpson clonality was computed per sample as the square root of Simpson's diversity index over productive rearrangements. Sourced from immuneACCESS, this table was stored by TCRdb with only in-frame sequences that have V and J called. A share of the clones is absent; for the studies checked, an unresolved V gene accounts for under half, and the remainder has no known explanation. That table furnishes V, J and clone size, whereas the DNA furnished D and trimming. The sample records 150,000 to 200,000 clones, around three quarters of which are singletons. The top ten constitute approximately 15% of the sample.

The collaborating institutions used their own protocols to collect whole blood in K2EDTA tubes. Collaborator samples were shipped for TCRbeta analysis as frozen whole blood, isolated PBMCs, or DNA extracted from either sample type. Sequenced input: peripheral blood. The clonotype originates from a man between 60 and 70 years old with active or convalescent COVID-19.

CDR3 reads: CASSQLTGSSYNSPLHF. The bases are TGTGCCAGCAGCCAACTCACGGGGAGCTCCTATAATTCACCCCTCCACTTT. The chain is made from TRBV14 and TRBJ1-6, with the D gene too uncertain to name. The CDR3 spans 17 residues, from the cysteine through the phenylalanine. Here the CDR3 DNA is all that survives: 51 bases in frame from base 1. Trimming takes 2 bases from V and 0 bases from J, and the germline ends sit 11 bases apart. Looking up the germline V gene yields CDR1 SGHDN and CDR2 FVKESK.